Sequencing of this TCR beta chain was carried out in a study of T-cell reconstitution after alpha-beta-depleted transplantation in children. With 3 bases removed from V and 5 bases from J, the gap between germline ends came to 14 bases. Germline CDR1 reads SGHVS; CDR2 reads FNYEAQ. The CDR3 extends over 15 amino acids. Preparing the TCRbeta library involved the use of unique molecular identifiers. TCRdb ran MiXCR on the PCR reads and lists one entry per CDR3 protein. The sample records approximately 110,000 distinct CDR3 sequences, 20% to 25% being singletons. General study findings and limits: Elevated TCRbeta diversity at day 60 was traced, in some patients, to surviving recipient T cells and thymic progenitors.

On this clonotype: Its antigen is not identified.

The source material was PBMCs, mostly from graft donor cells, sampled 180 days after TCRalphabeta/CD19-depleted stem cell transplant. The TCR was taken from a male patient aged 2-10 years who had a stem cell transplant for chronic granulomatous disease, so the T cells may come from the graft donor. V usage is TRBV7-6 and J usage is TRBJ2-1; D perhaps matches TRBD2 (7 bases). The CDR3 protein is CASSLNGGANNEQFF. CDR3 nucleotide sequence: TGTGCCAGCAGCTTGAATGGGGGGGCAAACAATGAGCAGTTCTTC. The whole variable domain, filled in from reference TRBV7-6 and TRBJ2-1, reads GAGVSQSPRYKVTKRGQDVALRCDPISGHVSLYWYRQALGQGPEFLTYFNYEAQQDKSGLPNDRFSAERPEGSISTLTIQRTEQRDSAMYRCASSLNGGANNEQFFGPGTRLTVL.